A single sample gave rise to the 8 T cell receptor beta chains below, sequenced in a study of graft-versus-host responses after intestinal transplantation. The table came from immunoSEQ multiplex PCR; TCRdb's copy has only in-frame clones and leaves some out. The repertoire holds 13,000 or so clones, with around 70% as singletons. Researchers processed graft tissue to release intraepithelial and lamina propria lymphocytes. Here the sequenced sample was ileum tissue, taken 16 days after intestinal transplant. These receptor sequences come from a human patient who received an intestinal transplant, so some T cells may come from the graft donor.

This clone came up a few times. The V call is TRBV27, the J call TRBJ1-1; possibly TRBD1 for D (5 bases). The germline V gene has CDR1 MNHEY and CDR2 SMNVEV (reference sequence). The CDR3 is 12 amino acids. Trimming cost V 3 bases and J 6 bases, with 8 bases left between them. The CDR3 loop is CASSLGGSEAFF. CDR3 nucleotides: TGTGCCAGCAGTTTGGGGGGTTCTGAAGCTTTCTTT.

This sequence joins TRBV13 and TRBJ2-2; the match to TRBD1 covers 7 bases. The V gene end was trimmed by 3 bases and the J gene end by 2 bases; junction bases not matched to a gene: 6. The germline gives CDR1 PRHDT, CDR2 FYEKMQ (reference sequence). The CDR3 spans 16 residues. The CDR3 DNA is TGTGCCAGCAGCTTGGAACAGGGGACCAACACCGGGGAGCTGTTTTTT. This encodes CASSLEQGTNTGELFF.

The chain uses TRBV5-1 and TRBJ2-1; D gene uncertain. CDR3 length: 15 residues. CDR1 and CDR2 (germline): SGHRS, YFSETQ. Trimming shortened V by 1 base and J by 3 bases, and 11 bases separated the two germline ends. The CDR3 DNA reads TGCGCCAGCAGCTTGATTCCGAACAGCTACAATGAGCAGTTCTTC. Amino acid sequence: CASSLIPNSYNEQFF. The whole variable domain, remainder taken from reference TRBV5-1 and TRBJ2-1, is KAGVTQTPRYLIKTRGQQVTLSCSPISGHRSVSWYQQTPGQGLQFLFEYFSETQRNKGNFPGRFSGRQFSNSRSEMNVSTLELGDSALYLCASSLIPNSYNEQFFGPGTRLTVL.

This clone was seen more than once but under ten times. This chain links TRBV27 with TRBJ1-4, with D possibly being TRBD1 (6 bases). This CDR3 is built from 20 residues. Per the germline V gene, CDR1 is MNHEY and CDR2 is SMNVEV (reference sequence). The V and J ends lost 5 bases and 5 bases respectively, with 30 bases between them. The CDR3 DNA reads as TGTGCCAGCAGTCCCCTCCCAAGAATTTTCGGGTACAGGGAAAATGAAAAACTGTTTTTT. Protein product: CASSPLPRIFGYRENEKLFF. The entire variable domain, with the rest obtained from reference TRBV27 and TRBJ1-4, is as follows: EAQVTQNPRYLITVTGKKLTVTCSQNMNHEYMSWYRQDPGLGLRQIYYSMNVEVTDKGDVPEGYKVSRKEKRNFPLILESPSPNQTSLYFCASSPLPRIFGYRENEKLFFGSGTQLSVL.

The CDR3 loop reads CASQQEVAQYF. The DNA of the CDR3 is TGTGCCAGCCAACAAGAGGTGGCCCAGTACTTC. The chain combines TRBV11-2 with TRBJ2-5; D ambiguous. Trimming shortened V by 8 bases and J by 9 bases, and 13 bases separated the two germline ends. CDR1 and CDR2 from the germline V gene are SGHAT and FQNNGV. The CDR3 spans 11 residues.

The V gene is TRBV4-2, the J gene TRBJ2-2; the match to TRBD2 covers 10 bases. V dropped 0 bases and J dropped 0; count of bases not matched to a gene: 4. CDR1 and CDR2 (germline): LGHNA, YNFKEQ. The CDR3 has 18 residues. CDR3 nucleotides: TGTGCCAGCAGCCAAGATGGCAGCGGGAGGGCGAACACCGGGGAGCTGTTTTTT. Translation: CASSQDGSGRANTGELFF.

The V gene is TRBV27, the J gene TRBJ2-7, with D tentatively TRBD2 (5 bases). V gave up 3 bases and J gave up 11 bases, with 20 bases separating them. This CDR3 is 14 amino acids long. Germline CDR1 reads MNHEY; CDR2 reads SMNVEV (reference sequence). The CDR3 sequence is CASSFSPPLGEKYF. The CDR3 nucleotides are TGTGCCAGCAGTTTTAGCCCTCCCCTCGGGGAAAAGTACTTC.

The rearrangement joins TRBV20-1 to TRBJ2-7; possible D gene TRBD2, 5 bases. This CDR3 contains 11 residues. Germline CDR1 and CDR2: DFQATT and SNEGSKA (reference sequence). With 4 bases removed from V and 3 bases from J, the gap between germline ends came to 7 bases. The CDR3 spells CSATGGYEQYF. CDR3 nucleotides: TGCAGTGCTACTGGAGGCTACGAGCAGTACTTC.